These 20 T cell receptor beta chains were all obtained from the same sample, sequenced in a study of T cell clonality in common variable immunodeficiency. The repertoire was sequenced with immunoSEQ multiplex PCR; TCRdb's copy has only in-frame clones and lacks some. This sample carries roughly 40,000 clones, none of them present only once. Sample: peripheral blood mononuclear cells. The receptors were sampled from a person between 18 and 69 years old in good health.

This clone was observed at least ten times. Coverage ceases 3 residues before the CDR3 finishes, and the germline J gene fills in the end. The chain has TRBV12-3 or TRBV12-4 and TRBJ2-7; D is perhaps TRBD2 (5 bases). The CDR3 consists of 15 residues. Trimming left V 1 base short and J 0 bases short, with 10 bases between. The CDR3 is CASSLVSGRSYEQYF. The sequenced CDR3 bases are TGTGCCAGCAGTTTAGTCAGCGGCCGCTCCTACGAG.

In its sample, this clone was seen a few times. Mismatch with germline at one junction end may stem from a read error. The DNA read from the CDR3 is TGTGCCAGCAGCTTAAGTGCAGGGTCAGAGACG. Translation: CASSLSAGSET. The whole CDR3 protein reads CASSLSAGSETQYF. This chain links TRBV7-3 with TRBJ2-3; the D gene is possibly TRBD1 (5 bases). The read ends 3 residues before the CDR3 terminus; that terminus is restored from the germline J gene. Germline assignment: CDR1 SGHTA and CDR2 FQGTGA. The CDR3 runs 14 residues.

This clone was detected ten times or more. The read ends 3 residues early relative to the CDR3; the germline J gene fills the gap. The gene calls are TRBV23-1 and TRBJ2-3; maybe TRBD2 (6 bases). TRBV23-1 is recorded as an ORF, its role being uncertain. The CDR3 has 18 amino acids. Trimming removed 3 bases at V and 1 base at J, with 20 bases between. CDR3 DNA (partial): TGCGCCAGCAGTCAGGGGCGTCTACAGGAGGGATGCACAGATACG. It encodes CASSQGRLQEGCTDT. The whole CDR3 sequence is CASSQGRLQEGCTDTQYF.

This clone was recorded at least ten times. The read ends 3 residues early relative to the CDR3; the germline J gene fills the gap. This chain connects TRBV29-1 to TRBJ2-7; 11 bases fit TRBD2. The J segment lost 5 bases and the V segment lost 4 bases, leaving 4 bases of the junction unmatched. The germline CDR1 and CDR2 sequences are SQVTM and ANQGSEA. The CDR3 consists of 13 residues. The CDR3 is CSVATSGSHEQYF. The CDR3 DNA, read in part, is TGCAGCGTTGCCACTAGCGGGAGCCACGAG.

This clone was counted at least ten times. The read comes to an end 3 residues before the CDR3 does, leaving the germline J gene to fill in the end. This rearrangement joins TRBV20-1 to TRBJ2-3; 11 bases line up with TRBD2. The V gene's germline CDR1 is DFQATT and CDR2 SNEGSKA (reference sequence). V lost 7 bases and J lost 6; bases outside the gene matches: 9. The CDR3 sequence is 14 residues long. CDR3 DNA (partial): TGCAGTGTAAGACTAGCGGGACGAGTGGATACG. Translating it yields CSVRLAGRVDT. The whole CDR3 sequence reads CSVRLAGRVDTQYF.

This clone was observed at least ten times. The sequence runs out 3 residues before the end of the CDR3; the remainder is reconstructed from the germline J gene. This chain links TRBV20-1 with TRBJ1-2; D uncertain. This CDR3 is built from 12 residues. Trimming stripped 3 bases from V and 7 bases from J, with 12 bases between. The germline gives CDR1 DFQATT, CDR2 SNEGSKA (reference sequence). The covered CDR3 bases are TGCAGTGCTAGTCAGAACAGCTTTGGC. Amino acid sequence: CSASQNSFG. The full-length CDR3 reads as CSASQNSFGYTF.

This clone has a count of ten or more. CDR3 DNA (partial): TGCAGTGCTAGACCGGACAGGGGGCGATCACCC. Its translation: CSARPDRGRSP. The whole CDR3 protein is CSARPDRGRSPLHF. The chain carries TRBV20-1 and TRBJ1-6, with TRBD1 matching over 11 bases. The missing CDR3 end, 3 residues past where the read stops, is filled in from the germline J gene. J lost 10 bases, V lost 2 bases, and 4 bases had no gene match. The CDR3 has 14 amino acids. The germline CDR1 and CDR2 sequences are DFQATT and SNEGSKA (reference sequence).

This clone showed up many times. Read coverage stops 3 residues before the CDR3 terminus; the germline J gene supplies the remainder. The chain combines TRBV19 with TRBJ2-2, with 10 positions matching TRBD2. The CDR3 contains 15 residues. V gave up 6 bases and J gave up 0 bases; unmatched junction bases: 1. Per germline, CDR1 LNHDA and CDR2 SQIVND (reference sequence). CDR3 in amino acids: CASRLAGANTGELFF. CDR3 DNA, as far as it was read: TGTGCCAGTAGGCTAGCGGGAGCGAACACCGGGGAG.

This clone has a count of ten or more. From the germline J gene comes the end of the CDR3, since the read stops 3 residues before it. The J gene is TRBJ2-5, the V gene TRBV20-1, with TRBD1 matching over 7 bases. V was clipped by 5 bases and J by 0 bases; unmatched bases: 3. Germline loops: CDR1 DFQATT, CDR2 SNEGSKA (reference sequence). The CDR3 loop spans 13 amino acids. The CDR3 spells CSAVQGYQETQYF. The covered CDR3 bases are TGCAGTGCTGTACAGGGGTACCAAGAGACC.

In its sample, this clone was seen many times. Sequencing ends 3 residues short of the CDR3 end; the germline J gene provides the rest. The chain combines TRBV6-2 or TRBV6-3 with TRBJ1-2, with D uncertain. Looked up from germline, CDR1 is MNHEY and CDR2 is SVGEGT. This CDR3 contains 15 residues. CDR3 DNA, as far as it was read: TGTGCCAGCAGGGCGACACTCGAACCCTCTTCCGGC. Translated: CASRATLEPSSG. The whole CDR3 sequence reads CASRATLEPSSGYTF.

This clone was counted many times. The read halts 3 residues ahead of the CDR3 end, with the missing end drawn from the germline J gene. The chain is built from TRBV5-5 and TRBJ2-1; 12 nucleotides agree with TRBD1. The CDR3 is 15 residues long. Germline CDR1 and CDR2: SGHKS and YYEKEE (reference sequence). After removal of 4 bases from V and 9 bases from J, the junction contained 8 bases not matched to a gene. The CDR3 loop reads CASSGKGQGAFEQFF. The part of the CDR3 DNA that was read is TGTGCCAGCAGCGGTAAGGGACAGGGGGCGTTTGAG.

This clone was counted at least ten times. CDR3 in amino acids: CASRGHSAMNTEAFF. The covered CDR3 bases are TGTGCCAGTAGGGGACATAGCGCGATGAACACTGAA. This chain uses TRBV19 with TRBJ1-1, with D possibly matching TRBD1 (6 bases). The read stops 3 residues short of the end of the CDR3; the missing end is completed from the germline J gene. Looked up from germline, CDR1 is LNHDA and CDR2 is SQIVND (reference sequence). The CDR3 has 15 residues. The V and J ends lost 6 bases and 0 bases respectively, with 14 bases between them.

This clone was observed many times. The read terminates 3 residues before the CDR3 end, so the remaining end is supplied by the germline J gene. This rearrangement joins TRBV19 to TRBJ2-5, with TRBD2 matching 15 bases. The CDR3 spans 17 residues. Germline trimming cut 3 bases from V and 5 bases from J; bases unmatched to any gene: 7. Per germline, CDR1 LNHDA and CDR2 SQIVND (reference sequence). The CDR3 loop reads CASSISSGTSGRETQYF. The CDR3 DNA, read in part, is TGTGCCAGTAGTATCTCTTCAGGGACTAGCGGGAGGGAGACC.

This clone has at least ten counts. Read data end 3 residues before the CDR3 end; the end is taken from the germline J gene. The chain is built from TRBV12-5 and TRBJ2-1; 9 nucleotides line up with TRBD1. Germline V lookup: CDR1 LGHNT, CDR2 FRNRAP. With 4 bases clipped from V and 6 bases from J, the junction kept 13 bases outside the gene matches. CDR3 length equals 17 residues. CDR3 bases read: TGTGCTAGTGGTTACACCCCCGGGACAGGGATACTCAATGAG. As protein: CASGYTPGTGILNE. The CDR3 as a whole reads CASGYTPGTGILNEQFF.

This clone was seen ten or more times. CDR3 DNA, as far as it was read: TGTGCCAGTAGTATTTTGGACAGGGTCGGTCAGCCC. Protein sequence: CASSILDRVGQP. The CDR3 in full is CASSILDRVGQPQHF. The chain combines TRBV19 with TRBJ1-5, with 8 bases fitting TRBD1. The read stops 3 residues short of the end of the CDR3; the missing end is completed from the germline J gene. The CDR3 covers 15 residues. Germline V gene sequence: CDR1 LNHDA, CDR2 SQIVND (reference sequence). The junction had 7 bases not matched to a gene; V was cut back by 3 bases and J by 6 bases.

In this sample, this clone turned up many times. The sequenced fragment ends 3 residues before the CDR3 boundary, so the rest is inferred from the germline J gene. The V gene is TRBV6-2 or TRBV6-3, the J gene TRBJ1-1; maybe TRBD1 (5 bases). This CDR3 is 13 amino acids long. Germline assignment: CDR1 MNHEY and CDR2 SVGEGT. V was trimmed by 1 base and J by 3 bases, leaving 6 bases between them. The covered CDR3 bases are TGTGCCAGCAGTTACTTCAGGGACACTGAA. It is translated as CASSYFRDTE. The whole CDR3 protein is CASSYFRDTEAFF.

The sample holds many counts of this clone. The read halts 3 residues ahead of the CDR3 end, with the missing end drawn from the germline J gene. The genes are TRBV7-8 and TRBJ2-2; 10 nucleotides align to TRBD2. The germline gives CDR1 SGHVS, CDR2 FQNEAQ. With V trimmed by 2 bases and J by 9 bases, 3 bases remained unmatched. The CDR3 has 14 amino acids. The chain's CDR3 is CASSLKREGRELFF. CDR3 bases read: TGTGCCAGCAGCTTAAAGCGGGAGGGCCGGGAG.

Worth noting for this clone: At one boundary the junction diverges from the germline segment, which might be a read error. The CDR3 end is not reached by the read, which stops 3 residues before it; the germline J gene fills it in. V gene TRBV7-7 combines with J gene TRBJ2-5, with 14 bases matching TRBD2. Germline lookup yields CDR1 SSHAT and CDR2 FNYEAQ (reference sequence). This CDR3 comprises 15 residues. Partial CDR3 DNA: TGTGCTAGCAGCCCGACTAGCGGGAGGGCTGAGACC. As protein: CASSPTSGRAET. The CDR3 in full is CASSPTSGRAETQYF.

This clone was counted many times. The read falls 3 residues short of the CDR3 end, and the missing part is taken from the germline J gene. The chain uses TRBV2 and TRBJ1-1, with D possibly TRBD1 on 5 matching bases. With 5 bases removed from V and 3 bases from J, the gap between germline ends came to 16 bases. The CDR3 length is 15 residues. Germline V gives CDR1 SNHLY, CDR2 FYNNEI. CDR3 region: CASSPWGGVDTEAFF. The part of the CDR3 DNA that was read is TGTGCCAGCAGTCCATGGGGGGGTGTGGACACTGAA.

This clone showed up just a few times. The read comes to an end 3 residues before the CDR3 does, leaving the germline J gene to fill in the end. V and J are TRBV18 and TRBJ1-1, with TRBD1 matching over 9 bases. Germline V lookup: CDR1 KGHSH, CDR2 LQKENI. CDR3 length: 15 amino acids. J was trimmed by 5 bases and V by 6 bases; bases with no gene match: 10. CDR3 loop: CASSWDREGNTEAFF. The part of the CDR3 DNA that was read is TGTGCCAGCTCCTGGGACAGGGAAGGAAATACTGAA.